Following are 31 T cell receptor beta chains from one sample sequenced in a study of T-cell reconstitution after alpha-beta-depleted transplantation in children. Preparation of the TCRbeta library was carried out with unique molecular identifiers. TCRdb re-derived calls from the PCR reads in MiXCR, one entry per CDR3 protein. This sample has 800,000 to 1,000,000 distinct CDR3 sequences, with 25% to 35% found just once. This material consisted of PBMCs, mostly from graft donor cells, taken 360 days after TCRalphabeta/CD19-depleted stem cell transplant. These TCRs come from a boy under two years old who had a stem cell transplant for SCID, so the T cells may come from the graft donor.

The V and J genes are TRBV6-2 or TRBV6-3 and TRBJ2-5; 9 bases agree with TRBD2. Trimming at V came to 2 bases and at J to 0 bases, leaving 7 bases not matched to a gene. The CDR3 is made up of 17 amino acids. Germline V gene sequence: CDR1 MNHEY, CDR2 SVGEGT. CDR3 in amino acids: CASSYIRSSGNQETQYF. The DNA for the CDR3 is TGTGCCAGCAGTTACATTCGGTCTAGCGGGAACCAAGAGACCCAGTACTTC.

This clonotype has at least ten counts. The chain carries TRBV29-1 and TRBJ2-3; tentatively, D is TRBD2 (5 bases). Germline CDR1 and CDR2: SQVTM and ANQGSEA. Trimming cost V 4 bases and J 1 base, with 9 bases left between them. There are 13 residues in the CDR3. The CDR3 spells CSVVGSGTDTQYF. The CDR3 DNA reads as TGCAGCGTTGTTGGTAGCGGCACAGATACGCAGTATTTT.

The gene calls are TRBV20-1 and TRBJ2-1; 7 positions agree with TRBD1. Germline V CDR1 and CDR2: DFQATT, SNEGSKA (reference sequence). The CDR3 is 12 amino acids. CDR3 sequence: CSVTGTVREQFF. In DNA, the CDR3 is TGCAGCGTAACCGGGACAGTAAGGGAGCAGTTCTTC.

This clonotype was picked up many times. J is TRBJ2-7 and V is TRBV7-6, with D possibly being TRBD1 or TRBD2 (5 bases each). CDR1 is SGHVS and CDR2 is FNYEAQ in the germline V gene. There are 13 residues in the CDR3. Trimming took off 1 base at V and 6 bases at J, with 10 bases between the two ends. The CDR3 DNA reads TGTGCCAGCAGCTTAGGTGTAGGGACCGAGCAGTACTTC. Protein sequence: CASSLGVGTEQYF. Full variable domain (missing parts from reference TRBV7-6 and TRBJ2-7): GAGVSQSPRYKVTKRGQDVALRCDPISGHVSLYWYRQALGQGPEFLTYFNYEAQQDKSGLPNDRFSAERPEGSISTLTIQRTEQRDSAMYRCASSLGVGTEQYFGPGTRLTVT.

The chain uses TRBV5-1 and TRBJ1-6; D remains ambiguous. The CDR3 runs 15 residues. Germline assignment: CDR1 SGHRS and CDR2 YFSETQ. Between the trimmed V and J ends, which lost 4 bases and 7 bases, there was a span of 15 bases. Here the CDR3 reads CASSPQIDWNSPLHF. In nucleotides, the CDR3 is TGCGCCAGCAGCCCCCAGATCGATTGGAATTCACCCCTCCACTTT.

The gene calls are TRBV12-3 or TRBV12-4 and TRBJ2-5; D is perhaps TRBD1 (5 bases). The CDR3 runs 15 residues. V lost 3 bases, J lost 2 bases, and 13 bases lay in between. The CDR3 DNA reads as TGTGCCAGCAGTTTTGCCAGGGTGCCTCAAGAGACCCAGTACTTC. Its protein product is CASSFARVPQETQYF.

Only a few counts were recorded for this clonotype. The rearrangement links TRBV5-1 to TRBJ2-2, with D possibly matching TRBD2 (6 bases). This CDR3 comprises 13 residues. Trimming left V 7 bases short and J 7 bases short, with 14 bases between. Germline assignment: CDR1 SGHRS and CDR2 YFSETQ. The CDR3 region is CASRTSGDGELFF. CDR3 nucleotide sequence: TGCGCCAGCCGCACCTCGGGGGACGGGGAGCTGTTTTTT.

This clonotype has just a few counts. CDR3 loop: CASSLAELTDTQYF. In DNA form, the CDR3 reads TGTGCCAGCAGCTTAGCCGAACTCACAGATACGCAGTATTTT. The chain employs TRBV7-9 and TRBJ2-3; D remains ambiguous. Germline CDR1 and CDR2: SEHNR and FQNEAQ (reference sequence). V lost 0 bases and J lost 2, with 6 bases in between. The CDR3 sequence is 14 residues long.

There are a few counts of this clonotype. The gene calls are TRBV15 and TRBJ1-6, with D perhaps matching TRBD1 (6 bases). Germline V gene sequence: CDR1 LNHNV, CDR2 YYDKDF (reference sequence). The CDR3 runs 14 residues. Trimming removed 2 bases at V and 4 bases at J, with 6 bases between. Here the CDR3 reads CATSRQGYNSPLHF. CDR3 nucleotide sequence: TGTGCCACCAGCAGACAGGGGTATAATTCACCCCTCCACTTT. The full variable domain, in which reference TRBV15 and TRBJ1-6 provide the parts outside the CDR3, is DAMVIQNPRYQVTQFGKPVTLSCSQTLNHNVMYWYQQKSSQAPKLLFHYYDKDFNNEADTPDNFQSRRPNTSFCFLDIRSPGLGDTAMYLCATSRQGYNSPLHFGNGTRLTVT.

The table lists this clonotype with a few counts. This chain links TRBV12-3 or TRBV12-4 with TRBJ1-6; D is unresolved. V was pared by 3 bases and J by 7 bases, with 7 bases between. The CDR3 runs to 13 residues. The CDR3 bases are TGTGCCAGCAGTTTGCTCCAAAATTCACCCCTCCACTTT. This translates into CASSLLQNSPLHF.

This clonotype was recorded a few times. V is TRBV13 and J is TRBJ2-4; 8 bases are a match to TRBD2. V was clipped by 4 bases and J by 7 bases; unmatched bases: 6. The CDR3 consists of 14 residues. Germline V lookup: CDR1 PRHDT, CDR2 FYEKMQ (reference sequence). The CDR3 region has the DNA TGTGCCAGCAGCTCCCGGGGGGGCCGTAACATTCAGTACTTC. It codes for CASSSRGGRNIQYF.

V gene TRBV10-3 combines with J gene TRBJ2-3; D may be TRBD1 (5 bases). This CDR3 is built from 12 residues. The germline V gene has CDR1 ENHRY and CDR2 SYGVKD. Trimming pared 6 bases from V and 4 bases from J, leaving 8 bases between. This CDR3 is CAISTGADTQYF. As DNA, the CDR3 is TGTGCCATCAGCACAGGCGCAGATACGCAGTATTTT.

The chain is built from TRBV12-3 or TRBV12-4 and TRBJ1-1, with TRBD1 as a possible D gene (5 bases). The V gene lost 3 bases and the J gene lost 1 base, with 15 bases spanning the gap. The CDR3 is 16 residues long. For the CDR3, the DNA is TGTGCCAGCAGTTTGGGGCCAGCGTTCTGGAACACTGAAGCTTTCTTT. It is translated as CASSLGPAFWNTEAFF.

The chain combines TRBV28 with TRBJ2-3; 11 bases are a match to TRBD2. The CDR3 is 18 residues long. Germline CDR1 reads MDHEN; CDR2 reads SYDVKM. V shed 0 bases, J shed 0 bases, and the junction held 5 bases outside the gene matches. Written as DNA, the CDR3 is TGTGCCAGCAGTTTATGGTCCCCTAGCGGGGGGAGCACAGATACGCAGTATTTT. Translated: CASSLWSPSGGSTDTQYF.

The V and J genes are TRBV12-3 or TRBV12-4 and TRBJ1-5; TRBD1 aligns across 7 bases. Losses at the gene ends were 6 bases for V and 4 bases for J; bases not matched to a gene: 15. The CDR3 sequence is 17 residues long. The CDR3 coding sequence is TGTGCCAGCAGGGGCCGACAGGGTTACGGGTTTAATCAGCCCCAGCATTTT. Translation gives CASRGRQGYGFNQPQHF.

J is TRBJ2-2 and V is TRBV3-1; D perhaps matches TRBD2 (5 bases). The CDR3 length is 16 residues. CDR1 and CDR2 (germline): LGHDT, YNNKEL (reference sequence). Trimming pared 0 bases from V and 5 bases from J, leaving 13 bases between. The CDR3 DNA reads TGTGCCAGCAGCCAAGAATTTAGCGTTGGTACCGGGGAGCTGTTTTTT. Its protein is CASSQEFSVGTGELFF.

This clonotype was detected ten times or more. The chain joins TRBV5-1 to TRBJ2-1; 7 bases agree with TRBD1. Germline V gene lookup returns CDR1 SGHRS and CDR2 YFSETQ. This CDR3 has 14 amino acids. V shed 1 base and J 5 bases; nucleotides not matched to a gene: 3. CDR3 DNA: TGCGCCAGCAGCTTGTCGGGACAGCACAATGAGCAGTTCTTC. Amino acids: CASSLSGQHNEQFF.

This clonotype was counted between two and nine times. The chain employs TRBV12-3 or TRBV12-4 and TRBJ2-1; tentatively, D is TRBD2 (6 bases). The CDR3 has 16 residues. V lost 4 bases to trimming and J lost 3 bases, with 16 bases between them. CDR3 residues: CASSSWTTSFYNEQFF. DNA of the CDR3: TGTGCCAGCAGTTCCTGGACTACAAGCTTCTACAATGAGCAGTTCTTC.

The V gene is TRBV29-1, the J gene TRBJ1-4, with a weak D call TRBD1 (5 bases). The CDR3 spans 13 residues. V was cut by 5 bases and J by 7 bases, with 14 bases left in between. Germline CDR1 and CDR2: SQVTM and ANQGSEA. CDR3 coding DNA: TGCAGCGTTACCCCAGGAGGGGCTGAAAAACTGTTTTTT. Protein: CSVTPGGAEKLFF.

This clonotype was recorded once. The chain carries TRBV30 and TRBJ1-1; D not certain. V lost 0 bases to trimming and J lost 4 bases, with 12 bases between them. CDR3 length: 14 residues. Germline lookup yields CDR1 GTSNPN and CDR2 SVGIG (reference sequence). The CDR3 spells CAWSVRMAGTEAFF. In nucleotides, the CDR3 is TGTGCCTGGAGTGTACGGATGGCGGGCACTGAAGCTTTCTTT.

The V gene is TRBV15, the J gene TRBJ2-2; the D is unclear. Germline CDR1 reads LNHNV; CDR2 reads YYDKDF (reference sequence). Deletions cut 1 base from V and 7 bases from J, with 4 bases between. This CDR3 spans 12 amino acids. The CDR3 sequence is CATSRVVGELFF. The DNA of the CDR3 is TGTGCCACCAGCAGAGTAGTCGGGGAGCTGTTTTTT.

This clonotype was counted many times. The chain uses TRBV5-1 and TRBJ2-2; 7 bases align to TRBD2. Germline V gene lookup returns CDR1 SGHRS and CDR2 YFSETQ. V shed 4 bases, J shed 3 bases, and the junction held 12 bases outside the gene matches. The CDR3 spans 17 residues. Here the CDR3 DNA reads TGCGCCAGCAGCCTCCCCGCAGGGAGGGGATACACCGGGGAGCTGTTTTTT. This sequence encodes CASSLPAGRGYTGELFF.

The V gene is TRBV9, the J gene TRBJ1-2; the D gene is possibly TRBD1 (6 bases). The V gene's germline CDR1 is SGDLS and CDR2 YYNGEE. V was shortened by 0 bases and J by 0 bases, with 9 bases between the two germline ends. The CDR3 contains 15 residues. The CDR3 reads CASSVGQEANYGYTF. The CDR3 DNA follows: TGTGCCAGCAGCGTAGGACAGGAAGCTAACTATGGCTACACCTTC.

V and J are TRBV7-6 and TRBJ2-3, with D possibly being TRBD2 (6 bases). The V gene's germline CDR1 is SGHVS and CDR2 FNYEAQ. Trimming left V 5 bases short and J 4 bases short, with 22 bases between. CDR3 length: 17 amino acids. CDR3 sequence: CASSLGRTPGAPDTQYF. The DNA of the CDR3 is TGTGCCAGCAGCCTGGGGAGGACTCCCGGGGCCCCAGATACGCAGTATTTT.

The gene calls are TRBV5-1 and TRBJ1-1, with 9 bases matching TRBD1. Germline trimming cut 3 bases from V and 0 bases from J; bases unmatched to any gene: 6. The CDR3 is 16 residues long. Germline lookup yields CDR1 SGHRS and CDR2 YFSETQ. The CDR3: CASSSRTGAMNTEAFF. CDR3 DNA sequence: TGCGCCAGCAGCTCCCGGACAGGGGCCATGAACACTGAAGCTTTCTTT.

The sample holds a few counts of this clonotype. The chain is built from TRBV28 and TRBJ2-3; D possibly corresponds to TRBD2 (6 bases). CDR1 and CDR2 from the germline V gene are MDHEN and SYDVKM. Trimming cost V 7 bases and J 3 bases, with 11 bases left between them. This CDR3 region has 13 residues. DNA for the CDR3: TGTGCCAGCATCTGGGGGGTAACAGATACGCAGTATTTT. This sequence encodes CASIWGVTDTQYF.

The J gene is TRBJ1-2, the V gene TRBV7-9; possible D gene TRBD1, 6 bases. Trimming cost V 3 bases and J 8 bases, with 19 bases left between them. Germline CDR1 SEHNR, CDR2 FQNEAQ (reference sequence). The CDR3 is 15 residues long. CDR3 DNA sequence: TGTGCCAGCAGCTTTTCCGGGGGGGGCCTGCGAGGCTACACCTTC. As protein: CASSFSGGGLRGYTF. The variable domain in full, completed from reference TRBV7-9 and TRBJ1-2, reads DTGVSQNPRHKITKRGQNVTFRCDPISEHNRLYWYRQTLGQGPEFLTYFQNEAQLEKSRLLSDRFSAERPKGSFSTLEIQRTEQGDSAMYLCASSFSGGGLRGYTFGSGTRLTVV.

This clonotype occurred many times. The chain employs TRBV5-5 and TRBJ2-3; 8 positions agree with TRBD1. This CDR3 comprises 17 residues. After removal of 0 bases from V and 5 bases from J, the junction contained 11 bases not matched to a gene. Germline CDR1 reads SGHKS; CDR2 reads YYEKEE (reference sequence). CDR3 in DNA: TGTGCCAGCAGCTTGGCATCCAGGGGGCGCGTGCAAGATACGCAGTATTTT. Protein sequence: CASSLASRGRVQDTQYF.

The genes are TRBV2 and TRBJ2-5; 8 bases match TRBD1. The CDR3 covers 14 residues. Trimming cost V 3 bases and J 2 bases; bases outside gene matches: 2. The germline V gene has CDR1 SNHLY and CDR2 FYNNEI. The CDR3 coding sequence is TGTGCCAGCAGTGATTACAGGGGGCAAGAGACCCAGTACTTC. It is translated as CASSDYRGQETQYF.

The chain employs TRBV13 and TRBJ2-7, with D possibly being TRBD2 (5 bases). CDR3 length: 15 amino acids. The V and J ends lost 2 bases and 2 bases respectively, with 13 bases between them. From germline, CDR1 is PRHDT and CDR2 FYEKMQ (reference sequence). The CDR3 nucleotides are TGTGCCAGCAGCTTATCAGTGCGGGCAGCCTACGAGCAGTACTTC. The encoded protein is CASSLSVRAAYEQYF. Full variable domain (rest looked up from reference TRBV13 and TRBJ2-7): AAGVIQSPRHLIKEKRETATLKCYPIPRHDTVYWYQQGPGQDPQFLISFYEKMQSDKGSIPDRFSAQQFSDYHSELNMSSLELGDSALYFCASSLSVRAAYEQYFGPGTRLTVT.

This clonotype was counted a few times. This chain's CDR3 is CSANSDSTDTQYF. The CDR3, as DNA: TGCAGTGCTAATTCGGACAGCACAGATACGCAGTATTTT. The V gene is TRBV20-1, the J gene TRBJ2-3; no reliable D call. The CDR3 is 13 amino acids. V was trimmed by 4 bases and J by 0 bases, leaving 8 bases between them. Germline CDR1 reads DFQATT; CDR2 reads SNEGSKA (reference sequence).